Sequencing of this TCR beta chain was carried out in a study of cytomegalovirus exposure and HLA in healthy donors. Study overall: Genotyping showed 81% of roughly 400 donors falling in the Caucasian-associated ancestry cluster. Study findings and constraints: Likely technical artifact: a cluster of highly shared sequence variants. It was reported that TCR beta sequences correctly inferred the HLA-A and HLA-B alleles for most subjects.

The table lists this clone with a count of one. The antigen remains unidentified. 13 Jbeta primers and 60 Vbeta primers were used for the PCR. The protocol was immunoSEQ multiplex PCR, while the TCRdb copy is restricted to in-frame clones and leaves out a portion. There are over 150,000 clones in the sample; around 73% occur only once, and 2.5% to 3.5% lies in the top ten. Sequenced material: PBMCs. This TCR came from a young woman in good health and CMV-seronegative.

CDR3 DNA sequence: TGTGCCAGTAGTATAGCCGGACAGGCAAACACTGAAGCTTTCTTT. Amino acid sequence: CASSIAGQANTEAFF. The chain joins TRBV19 to TRBJ1-1; 7 positions agree with TRBD1. The V segment lost 1 base and the J segment 2 bases; nucleotides outside the gene matches: 4. In germline, CDR1 is LNHDA, CDR2 SQIVND (reference sequence). This CDR3 has 15 residues.